One T cell receptor beta chain is described in this entry. The antigen is unknown. PCR employed 60 Vbeta and 13 Jbeta primers. Profiling relied on immunoSEQ multiplex PCR, and the TCRdb table lists in-frame clones only, not all of them. The repertoire holds about 100,000 clones, with 75% to 85% as singletons. These data belong to a study of cytomegalovirus exposure and HLA in healthy donors. Germline CDR1 SNHLY, CDR2 FYNNEI. This CDR3 comprises 15 residues. The ends were cut back, 6 bases at V and 12 bases at J, with 23 bases in the middle. Study-wide findings and caveats: An analysis was carried out later, and it reportedly showed fewer N-insertions in an Asian-associated ancestry cluster than the approximately 670-donor mean.

The chain links TRBV2 to TRBJ1-4; D is possibly TRBD1 (6 bases). The receptor was isolated from a woman under 30 in good health and CMV-seronegative. Material: PBMCs. CDR3 protein: CASSKDPGHAIELFF. The CDR3 nucleotides are TGTGCCAGCAGCAAAGACCCGGGACATGCTATTGAACTGTTTTTT.